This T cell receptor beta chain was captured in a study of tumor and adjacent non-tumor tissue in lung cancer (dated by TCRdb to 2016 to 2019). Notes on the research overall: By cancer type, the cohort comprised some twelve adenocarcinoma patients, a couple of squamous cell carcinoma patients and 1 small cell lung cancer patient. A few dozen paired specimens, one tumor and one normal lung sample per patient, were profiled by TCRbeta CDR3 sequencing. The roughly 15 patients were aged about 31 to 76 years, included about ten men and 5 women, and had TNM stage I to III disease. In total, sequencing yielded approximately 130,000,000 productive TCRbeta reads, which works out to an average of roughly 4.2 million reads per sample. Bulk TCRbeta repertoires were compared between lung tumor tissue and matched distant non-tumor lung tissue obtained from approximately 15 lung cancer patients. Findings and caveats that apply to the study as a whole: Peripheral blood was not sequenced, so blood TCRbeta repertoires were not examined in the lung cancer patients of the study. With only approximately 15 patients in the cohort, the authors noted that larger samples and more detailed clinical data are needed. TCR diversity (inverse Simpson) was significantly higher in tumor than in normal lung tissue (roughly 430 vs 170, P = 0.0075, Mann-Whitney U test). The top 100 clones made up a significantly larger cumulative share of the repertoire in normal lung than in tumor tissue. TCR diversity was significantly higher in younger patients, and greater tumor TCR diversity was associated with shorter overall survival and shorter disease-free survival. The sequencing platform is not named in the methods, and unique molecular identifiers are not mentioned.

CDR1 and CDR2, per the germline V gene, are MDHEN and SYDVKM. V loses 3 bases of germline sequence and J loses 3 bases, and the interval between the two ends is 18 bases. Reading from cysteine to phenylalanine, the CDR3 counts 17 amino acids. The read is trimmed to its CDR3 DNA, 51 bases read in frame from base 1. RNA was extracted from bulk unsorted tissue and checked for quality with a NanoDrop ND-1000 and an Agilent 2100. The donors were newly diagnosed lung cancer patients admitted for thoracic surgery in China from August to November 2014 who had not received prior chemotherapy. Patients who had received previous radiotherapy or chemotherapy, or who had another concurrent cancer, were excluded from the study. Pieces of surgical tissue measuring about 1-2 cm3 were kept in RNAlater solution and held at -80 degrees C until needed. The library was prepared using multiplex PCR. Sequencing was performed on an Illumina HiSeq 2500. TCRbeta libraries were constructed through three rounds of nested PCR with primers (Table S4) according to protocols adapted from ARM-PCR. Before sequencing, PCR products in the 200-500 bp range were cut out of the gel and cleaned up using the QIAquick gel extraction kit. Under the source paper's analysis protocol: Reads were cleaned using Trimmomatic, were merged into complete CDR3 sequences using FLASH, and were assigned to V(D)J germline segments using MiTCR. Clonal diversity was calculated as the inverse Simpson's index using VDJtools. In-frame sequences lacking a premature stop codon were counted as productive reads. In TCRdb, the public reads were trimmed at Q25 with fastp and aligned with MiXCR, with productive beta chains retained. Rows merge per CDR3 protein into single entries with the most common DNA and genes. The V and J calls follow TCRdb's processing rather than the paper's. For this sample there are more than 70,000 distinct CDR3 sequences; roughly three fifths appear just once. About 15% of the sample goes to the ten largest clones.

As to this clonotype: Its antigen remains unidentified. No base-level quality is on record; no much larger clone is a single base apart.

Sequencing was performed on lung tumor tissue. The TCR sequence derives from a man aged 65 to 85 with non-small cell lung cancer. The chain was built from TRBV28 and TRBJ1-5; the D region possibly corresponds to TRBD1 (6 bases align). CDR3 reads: CASSFEGGARLNQPQHF. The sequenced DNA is TGTGCCAGCAGTTTTGAGGGGGGGGCACGTCTCAATCAGCCCCAGCATTTT. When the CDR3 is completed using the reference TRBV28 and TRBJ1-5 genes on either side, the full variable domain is DVKVTQSSRYLVKRTGEKVFLECVQDMDHENMFWYRQDPGLGLRLIYFSYDVKMKEKGDIPEGYSVSREKKERFSLILESASTNQTSMYLCASSFEGGARLNQPQHFGDGTRLSIL.